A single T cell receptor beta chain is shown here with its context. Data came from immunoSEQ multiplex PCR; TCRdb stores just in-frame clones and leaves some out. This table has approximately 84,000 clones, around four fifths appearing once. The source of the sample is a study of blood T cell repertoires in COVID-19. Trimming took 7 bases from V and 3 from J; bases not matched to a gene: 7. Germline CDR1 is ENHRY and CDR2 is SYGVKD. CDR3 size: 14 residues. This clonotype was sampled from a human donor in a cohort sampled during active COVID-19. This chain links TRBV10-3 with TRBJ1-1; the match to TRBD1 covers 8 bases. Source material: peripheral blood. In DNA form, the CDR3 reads TGTGCCATCAATAAGGACAGGGCAGACACTGAAGCTTTCTTT. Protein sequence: CAINKDRADTEAFF.